This entry describes one T cell receptor beta chain. Its antigen remains unknown. The data stem from a study of cytomegalovirus exposure and HLA in healthy donors. Notes on the study in general: As a later analysis revealed, most CMV-associated TCR beta chains appeared HLA-restricted. Most subjects' HLA-A and HLA-B alleles were reportedly predicted from TCR beta sequences. Sequencing depth roughly uniform across donors was assumed in presence/absence analyses.

Primers included in the PCR were 60 Vbeta and 13 Jbeta primers. Profiling relied on immunoSEQ multiplex PCR, and the TCRdb table lists in-frame clones only, not all of them. The table includes around 190,000 clones, more than 65% detected once. These donors counted as nominally healthy when sampled, but unrecorded immune exposures were likely. Germline CDR1 and CDR2: KGHSH and LQKENI. This CDR3 is 14 amino acids long. Trimming left V 0 bases short and J 1 base short, with 6 bases between. Sequenced: PBMCs. This sequence joins TRBV18 and TRBJ1-1; D is uncertain. The receptor comes from a man in his forties in good health and CMV-seropositive. The CDR3 spells CASSPPTGNTEAFF. DNA of the CDR3: TGTGCCAGCTCACCACCCACGGGGAACACTGAAGCTTTCTTT.